A selection of T cell receptor beta chains follows, all from one sample in a study of response to subunit inactivated influenza vaccine. TCRdb re-called the RT-PCR reads with MiXCR, one entry per CDR3 protein. This table has 500,000 to 700,000 distinct CDR3 sequences, under 30% appearing once. The data were also submitted as part of a second study, on T cells expressing NK-cell markers.

Sequences were derived from CD4+ T cells sorted from PBMCs, sampled 12 days after vaccination. All receptors come from a man aged 50 to 59 who received an inactivated influenza vaccine. The conserved cysteine and the conserved F or W are not part of the CDR3 here.

j_call v_call cdr3_aa
TRBJ2-5 TRBV20-1 SARVRETQY
TRBJ2-2 TRBV12-3/TRBV12-4 ASSPTGRSTGELF
TRBJ1-3 TRBV9 ASSVGAGNSGNTIY
TRBJ2-7 TRBV20-1 SARGERGYEQY
TRBJ1-3 TRBV7-9 ASSINTIY
TRBJ1-1 TRBV7-2 ASSATGVALTEAF
TRBJ2-1 TRBV12-3/TRBV12-4 ASSQGTPGNEQF
TRBJ2-1 TRBV4-3 ASSQEPRPASEQF
TRBJ1-4 TRBV5-1 ASSLDSVEKLF
TRBJ1-6 TRBV20-1 SALPGDFNSPLH
TRBJ2-2 TRBV5-1 ASSLDWGLNTGELF
TRBJ2-1 TRBV24-1 ATSESRLAGGWNEQF
TRBJ2-7 TRBV11-2 ASSLDLGAQY
TRBJ2-1 TRBV20-1 SARGDKGGEQF
TRBJ2-1 TRBV7-9 ASSLFLGGNNEQF
TRBJ2-3 TRBV7-9 ASSLAGQIDTQY
TRBJ2-2 TRBV7-6 ASSSDTNTGELF
TRBJ2-2 TRBV5-6 ASSQLAGGRGTGELF
TRBJ1-4 TRBV7-8 ASSDLWGNPDGEKLF
TRBJ2-2 TRBV29-1 SAGGTGNTGELF
TRBJ1-5 TRBV7-2 ASSLAKGSNQPQH
TRBJ2-1 TRBV2 ASRRSGLAGDNEQF